This TCR beta chain was sequenced during a study of T cells in Graves' hyperthyroidism and ophthalmopathy. Study observations and caveats: A model built on 13 V-J features separated ophthalmopathy from stable hyperthyroidism. Most thyroid clonotypes expanded above 0.001 were also detected in blood.

From RNA transcripts, TCR beta CDR3 regions were amplified. In the first-round RT-PCR of the TCR CDR3, the HTBI primer set was used. TCRdb re-analysed the multiplex PCR reads in MiXCR, keeping a single row per CDR3 protein. The sample carries roughly 380,000 distinct CDR3 sequences, approximately 15% recorded once. This clonotype was seen repeatedly, ten times or more. Its antigen is unknown. The study defined stable Graves' hyperthyroidism as no ophthalmopathy progression within 18 months. Diagnoses were established using clinical symptoms, serum thyroxine and TRAb, thyroid ultrasound and orbital computed tomography. The CDR3 has 16 amino acids. Germline loops: CDR1 SGHTA, CDR2 FQGTGA. Trimming removed 1 base at V and 5 bases at J, with 15 bases between.

This TCR was recovered from a woman in her sixties or seventies with Graves' hyperthyroidism. Sequencing was performed on blood. The rearrangement joins TRBV7-3 to TRBJ2-1; the D is unclear. CDR3 protein: CASSLMDPAEDNEQFF. Written as DNA, the CDR3 is TGTGCCAGCAGCTTAATGGATCCGGCAGAGGACAATGAGCAGTTCTTC.